This TCR beta chain was recorded in a study of OX40 agonist ivuxolimab in advanced cancers. Method: immunoSEQ multiplex PCR; TCRdb's copy keeps in-frame clones and lacks some. The sample holds under 70,000 clones; roughly 84% are singletons and the top ten take nearly 4.5%. V gave up 5 bases and J gave up 5 bases, with 18 bases separating them. The CDR3 is made up of 15 amino acids. CDR1 and CDR2 (germline): LNHNV, YYDKDF (reference sequence). About this clone: The target antigen is unknown.

Study-wide findings and caveats: On average, a greater number of expanded clones characterised CD8+ T cells relative to CD4+.

Sequences were derived from CD4+ or CD8+ T cells sorted from blood, sampled in a trial of the OX40 agonist ivuxolimab. The V call is TRBV15, the J call TRBJ2-5; D is tentatively TRBD1 or TRBD2 (5 bases each). This sequence originates from an adult with an advanced solid tumor such as melanoma, head and neck, liver or kidney cancer. The CDR3 here is CATSRSRGVEETQYF. CDR3 coding DNA: TGTGCCACCAGCCGTTCAAGGGGAGTGGAGGAGACCCAGTACTTC.